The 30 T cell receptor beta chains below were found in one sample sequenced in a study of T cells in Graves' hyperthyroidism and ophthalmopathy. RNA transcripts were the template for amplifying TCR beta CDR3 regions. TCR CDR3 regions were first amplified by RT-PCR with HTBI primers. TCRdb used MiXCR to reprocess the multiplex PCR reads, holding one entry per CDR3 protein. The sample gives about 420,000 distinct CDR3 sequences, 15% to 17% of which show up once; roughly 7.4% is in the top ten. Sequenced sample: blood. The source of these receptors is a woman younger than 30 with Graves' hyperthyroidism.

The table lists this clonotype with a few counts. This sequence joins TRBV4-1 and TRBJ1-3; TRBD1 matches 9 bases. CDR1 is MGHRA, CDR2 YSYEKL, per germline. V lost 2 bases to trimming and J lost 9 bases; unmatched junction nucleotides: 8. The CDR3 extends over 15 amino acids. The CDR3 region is CASSQKTGGIRTIYF. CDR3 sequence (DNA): TGCGCCAGCAGCCAAAAGACAGGGGGAATTCGCACCATATATTTT.

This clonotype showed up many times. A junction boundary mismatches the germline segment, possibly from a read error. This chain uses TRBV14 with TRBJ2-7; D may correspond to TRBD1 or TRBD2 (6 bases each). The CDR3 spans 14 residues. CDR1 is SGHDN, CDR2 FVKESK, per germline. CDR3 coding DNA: TGTGCCAGCAGGCAAGGTTGGGGGGCAGGGGAGCAGTACTTC. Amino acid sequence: CASRQGWGAGEQYF.

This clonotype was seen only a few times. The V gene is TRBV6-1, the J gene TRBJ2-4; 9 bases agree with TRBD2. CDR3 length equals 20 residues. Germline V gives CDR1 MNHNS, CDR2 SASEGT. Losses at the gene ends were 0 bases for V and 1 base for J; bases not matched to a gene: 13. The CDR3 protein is CASSEAGGSGGPPAKNIQYF. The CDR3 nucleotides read TGTGCCAGCAGTGAAGCTGGGGGGAGCGGGGGGCCACCTGCCAAAAACATTCAGTACTTC.

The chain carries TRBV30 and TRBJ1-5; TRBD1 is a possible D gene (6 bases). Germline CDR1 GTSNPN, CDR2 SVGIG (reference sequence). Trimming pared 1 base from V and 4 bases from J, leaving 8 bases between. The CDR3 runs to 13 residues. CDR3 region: CAWSDQGNQPQHF. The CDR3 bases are TGTGCCTGGAGTGATCAGGGGAATCAGCCCCAGCATTTT. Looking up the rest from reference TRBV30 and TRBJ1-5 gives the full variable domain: SQTIHQWPATLVQPVGSPLSLECTVEGTSNPNLYWYRQAAGRGLQLLFYSVGIGQISSEVPQNLSASRPQDRQFILSSKKLLLSDSGFYLCAWSDQGNQPQHFGDGTRLSIL.

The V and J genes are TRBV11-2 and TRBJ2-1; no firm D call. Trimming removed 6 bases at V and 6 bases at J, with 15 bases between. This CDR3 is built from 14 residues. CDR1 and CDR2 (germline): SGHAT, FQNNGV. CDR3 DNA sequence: TGTGCCAGCAGTTCTGGTTACGAACCCAATGAGCAGTTCTTC. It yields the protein CASSSGYEPNEQFF.

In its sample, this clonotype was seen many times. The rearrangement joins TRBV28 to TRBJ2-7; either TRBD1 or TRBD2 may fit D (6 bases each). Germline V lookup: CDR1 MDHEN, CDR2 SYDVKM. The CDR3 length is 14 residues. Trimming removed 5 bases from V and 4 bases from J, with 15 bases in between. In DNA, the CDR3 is TGTGCCAGCAGTCCTTTCGGGGGCCGATACGAGCAGTACTTC. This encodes CASSPFGGRYEQYF.

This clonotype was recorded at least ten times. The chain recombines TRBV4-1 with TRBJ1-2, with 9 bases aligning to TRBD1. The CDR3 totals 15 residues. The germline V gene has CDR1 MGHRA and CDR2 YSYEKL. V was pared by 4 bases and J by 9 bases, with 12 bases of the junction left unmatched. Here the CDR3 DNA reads TGCGCCAGCAGCCCGGCCGGGGGGACAGGGAAGAGCTACACCTTC. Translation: CASSPAGGTGKSYTF.

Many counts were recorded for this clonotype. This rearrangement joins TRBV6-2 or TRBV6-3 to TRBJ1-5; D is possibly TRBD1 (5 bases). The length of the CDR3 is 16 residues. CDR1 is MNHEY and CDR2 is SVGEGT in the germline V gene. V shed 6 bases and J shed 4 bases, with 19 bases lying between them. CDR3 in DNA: TGTGCCAGCAGGCCGGGACTCCCTTTTCCAAATCAGCCCCAGCATTTT. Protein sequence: CASRPGLPFPNQPQHF.

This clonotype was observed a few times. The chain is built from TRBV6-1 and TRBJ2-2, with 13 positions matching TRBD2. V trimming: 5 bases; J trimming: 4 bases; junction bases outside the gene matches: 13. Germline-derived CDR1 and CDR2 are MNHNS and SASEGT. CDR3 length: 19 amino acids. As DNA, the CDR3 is TGTGCCAGCAGTTTCACTAGCGGGGGGGCTTTCATTGGCACCGGGGAGCTGTTTTTT. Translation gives CASSFTSGGAFIGTGELFF.

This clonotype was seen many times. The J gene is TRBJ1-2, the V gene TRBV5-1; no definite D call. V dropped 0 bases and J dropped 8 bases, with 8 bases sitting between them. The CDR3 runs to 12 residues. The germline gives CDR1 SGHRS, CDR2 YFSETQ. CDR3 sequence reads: CASSLVGEGYTF. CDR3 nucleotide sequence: TGCGCCAGCAGCTTGGTTGGGGAAGGCTACACCTTC.

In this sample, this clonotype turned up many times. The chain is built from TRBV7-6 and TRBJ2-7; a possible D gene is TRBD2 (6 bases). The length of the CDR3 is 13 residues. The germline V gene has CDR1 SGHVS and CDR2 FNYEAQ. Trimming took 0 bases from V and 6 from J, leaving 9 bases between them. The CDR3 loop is CASSLALRGEQYF. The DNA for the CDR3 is TGTGCCAGCAGCTTAGCGCTGCGGGGCGAGCAGTACTTC.

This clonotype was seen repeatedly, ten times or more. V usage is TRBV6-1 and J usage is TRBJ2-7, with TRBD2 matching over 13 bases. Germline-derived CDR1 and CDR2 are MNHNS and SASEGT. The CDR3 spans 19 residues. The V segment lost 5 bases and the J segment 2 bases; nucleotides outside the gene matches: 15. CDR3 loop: CASSFQRTSGGKSPYEQYF. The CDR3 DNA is TGTGCCAGCAGTTTCCAACGGACTAGCGGGGGCAAATCCCCCTACGAGCAGTACTTC.

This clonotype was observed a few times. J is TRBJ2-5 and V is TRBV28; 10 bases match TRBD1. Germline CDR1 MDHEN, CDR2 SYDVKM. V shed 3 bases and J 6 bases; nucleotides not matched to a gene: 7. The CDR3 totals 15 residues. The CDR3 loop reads CASSFLRDRGKTQYF. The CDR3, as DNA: TGTGCCAGCAGTTTCCTCCGGGACAGGGGAAAGACCCAGTACTTC.

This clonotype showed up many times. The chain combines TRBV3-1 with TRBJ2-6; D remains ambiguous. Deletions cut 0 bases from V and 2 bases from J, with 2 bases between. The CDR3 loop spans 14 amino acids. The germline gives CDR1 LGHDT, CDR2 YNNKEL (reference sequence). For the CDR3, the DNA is TGTGCCAGCAGCCAAGAAGCTGGGGCCAACGTCCTGACTTTC. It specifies CASSQEAGANVLTF.

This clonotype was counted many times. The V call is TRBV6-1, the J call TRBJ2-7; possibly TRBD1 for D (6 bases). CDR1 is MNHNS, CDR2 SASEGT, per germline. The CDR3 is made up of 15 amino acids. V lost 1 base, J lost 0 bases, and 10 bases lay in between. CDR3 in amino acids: CASSEGQGSSYEQYF. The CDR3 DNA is TGTGCCAGCAGTGAAGGGCAGGGGAGCTCCTACGAGCAGTACTTC.

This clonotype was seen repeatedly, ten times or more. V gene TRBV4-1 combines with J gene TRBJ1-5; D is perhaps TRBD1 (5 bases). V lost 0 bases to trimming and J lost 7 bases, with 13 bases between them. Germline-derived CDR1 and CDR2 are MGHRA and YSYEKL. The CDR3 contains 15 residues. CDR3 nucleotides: TGCGCCAGCAGCCAAGATGGGCAGGGCGGGCAGCCCCAGCATTTT. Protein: CASSQDGQGGQPQHF.

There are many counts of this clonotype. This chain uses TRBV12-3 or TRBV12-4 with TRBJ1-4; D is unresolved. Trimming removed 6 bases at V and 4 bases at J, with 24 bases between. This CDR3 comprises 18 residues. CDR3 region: CASSAFTAPDGSNEKLFF. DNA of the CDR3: TGTGCCAGCAGCGCCTTCACGGCCCCGGACGGGAGTAATGAAAAACTGTTTTTT.

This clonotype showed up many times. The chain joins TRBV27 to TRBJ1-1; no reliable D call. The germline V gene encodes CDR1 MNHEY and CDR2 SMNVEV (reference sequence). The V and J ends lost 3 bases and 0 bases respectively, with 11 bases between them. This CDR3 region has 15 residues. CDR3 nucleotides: TGTGCCAGCAGTTTGTCCGCGGGGTTGAACACTGAAGCTTTCTTT. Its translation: CASSLSAGLNTEAFF.

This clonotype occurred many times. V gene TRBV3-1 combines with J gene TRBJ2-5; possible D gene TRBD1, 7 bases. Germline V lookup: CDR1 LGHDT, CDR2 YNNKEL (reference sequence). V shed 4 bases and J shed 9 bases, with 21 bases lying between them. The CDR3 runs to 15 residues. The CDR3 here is CASSLRQGRERPQYF. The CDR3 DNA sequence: TGTGCCAGCAGCCTCCGACAGGGACGGGAGCGCCCCCAGTACTTC.

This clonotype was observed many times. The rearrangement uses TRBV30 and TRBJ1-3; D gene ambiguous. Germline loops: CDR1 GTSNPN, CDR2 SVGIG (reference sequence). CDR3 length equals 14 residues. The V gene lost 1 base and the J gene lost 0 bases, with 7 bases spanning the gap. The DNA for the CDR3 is TGTGCCTGGAGTGCAGGAATCTCTGGAAACACCATATATTTT. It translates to CAWSAGISGNTIYF.

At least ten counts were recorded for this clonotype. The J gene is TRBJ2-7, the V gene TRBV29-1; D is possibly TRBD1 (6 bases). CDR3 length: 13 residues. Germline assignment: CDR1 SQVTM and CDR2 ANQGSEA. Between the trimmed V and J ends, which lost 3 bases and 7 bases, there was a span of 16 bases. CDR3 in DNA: TGCAGCGTTGACAGGGGTTCCCAGGGGGAGCAGTACTTC. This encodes CSVDRGSQGEQYF.

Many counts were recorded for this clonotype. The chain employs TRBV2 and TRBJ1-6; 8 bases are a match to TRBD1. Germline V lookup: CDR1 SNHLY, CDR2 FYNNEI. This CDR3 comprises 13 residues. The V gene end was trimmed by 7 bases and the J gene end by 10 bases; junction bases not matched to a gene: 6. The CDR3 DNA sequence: TGTGCCAGCAATAGACAGGGGTGGTCACCCCTCCACTTT. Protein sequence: CASNRQGWSPLHF.

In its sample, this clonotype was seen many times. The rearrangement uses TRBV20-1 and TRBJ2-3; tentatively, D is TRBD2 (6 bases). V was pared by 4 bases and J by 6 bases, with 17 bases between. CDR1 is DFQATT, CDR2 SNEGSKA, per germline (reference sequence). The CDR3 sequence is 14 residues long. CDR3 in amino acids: CSAKSTREYDTQYF. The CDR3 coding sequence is TGCAGTGCTAAATCGACTAGGGAGTATGATACGCAGTATTTT.

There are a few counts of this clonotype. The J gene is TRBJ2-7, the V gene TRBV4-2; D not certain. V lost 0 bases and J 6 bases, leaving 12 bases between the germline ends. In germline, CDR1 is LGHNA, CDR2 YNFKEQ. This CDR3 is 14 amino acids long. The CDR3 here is CASSQESTSTEQYF. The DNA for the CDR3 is TGTGCCAGCAGCCAAGAAAGCACCTCTACCGAGCAGTACTTC.

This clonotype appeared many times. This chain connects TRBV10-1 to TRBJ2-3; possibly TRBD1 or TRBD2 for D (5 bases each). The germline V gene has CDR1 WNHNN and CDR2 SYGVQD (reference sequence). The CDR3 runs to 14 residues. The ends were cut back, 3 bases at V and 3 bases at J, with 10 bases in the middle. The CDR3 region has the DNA TGCGCCAGCAGTGACACGGGACGGACAGATACGCAGTATTTT. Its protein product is CASSDTGRTDTQYF.

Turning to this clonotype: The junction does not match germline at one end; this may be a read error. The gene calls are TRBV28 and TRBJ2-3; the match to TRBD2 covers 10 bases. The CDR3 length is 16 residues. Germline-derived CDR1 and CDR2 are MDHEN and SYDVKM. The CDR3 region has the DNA TGTGCCTGCAGTCCCGTGAGCGGGGGGGGCACAGATACGCAGTATTTT. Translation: CACSPVSGGGTDTQYF.

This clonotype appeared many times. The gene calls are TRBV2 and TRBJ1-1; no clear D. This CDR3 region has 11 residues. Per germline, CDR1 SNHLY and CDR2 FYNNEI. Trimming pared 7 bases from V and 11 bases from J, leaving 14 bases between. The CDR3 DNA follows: TGTGCCAGCACCCCGGGCCGAATGGCTTTCTTT. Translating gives CASTPGRMAFF. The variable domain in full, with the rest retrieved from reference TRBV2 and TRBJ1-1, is EPEVTQTPSHQVTQMGQEVILRCVPISNHLYFYWYRQILGQKVEFLVSFYNNEISEKSEIFDDQFSVERPDGSNFTLKIRSTKLEDSAMYFCASTPGRMAFFGQGTRLTVV.

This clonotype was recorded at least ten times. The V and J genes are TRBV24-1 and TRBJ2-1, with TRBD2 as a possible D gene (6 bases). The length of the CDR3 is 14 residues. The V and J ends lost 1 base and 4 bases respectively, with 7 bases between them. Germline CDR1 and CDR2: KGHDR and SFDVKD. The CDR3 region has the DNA TGTGCCACCAGTGATTTCGGGAGTTACAATGAGCAGTTCTTC. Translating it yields CATSDFGSYNEQFF.

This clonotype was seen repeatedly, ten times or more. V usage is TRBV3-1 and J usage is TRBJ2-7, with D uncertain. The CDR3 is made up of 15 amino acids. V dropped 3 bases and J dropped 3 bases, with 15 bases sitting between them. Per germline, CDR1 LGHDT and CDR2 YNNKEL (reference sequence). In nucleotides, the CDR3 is TGTGCCAGCAGCCACCCCGGCAACGGCAGCTACGAGCAGTACTTC. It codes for CASSHPGNGSYEQYF.

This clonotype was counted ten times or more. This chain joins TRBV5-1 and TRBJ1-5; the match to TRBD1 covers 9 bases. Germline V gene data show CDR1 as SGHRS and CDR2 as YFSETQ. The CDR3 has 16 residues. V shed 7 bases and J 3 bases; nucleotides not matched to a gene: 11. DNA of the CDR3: TGCGCCAGCCGCGGAGGCGGGACAGGGCTCAATCAGCCCCAGCATTTT. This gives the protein CASRGGGTGLNQPQHF.